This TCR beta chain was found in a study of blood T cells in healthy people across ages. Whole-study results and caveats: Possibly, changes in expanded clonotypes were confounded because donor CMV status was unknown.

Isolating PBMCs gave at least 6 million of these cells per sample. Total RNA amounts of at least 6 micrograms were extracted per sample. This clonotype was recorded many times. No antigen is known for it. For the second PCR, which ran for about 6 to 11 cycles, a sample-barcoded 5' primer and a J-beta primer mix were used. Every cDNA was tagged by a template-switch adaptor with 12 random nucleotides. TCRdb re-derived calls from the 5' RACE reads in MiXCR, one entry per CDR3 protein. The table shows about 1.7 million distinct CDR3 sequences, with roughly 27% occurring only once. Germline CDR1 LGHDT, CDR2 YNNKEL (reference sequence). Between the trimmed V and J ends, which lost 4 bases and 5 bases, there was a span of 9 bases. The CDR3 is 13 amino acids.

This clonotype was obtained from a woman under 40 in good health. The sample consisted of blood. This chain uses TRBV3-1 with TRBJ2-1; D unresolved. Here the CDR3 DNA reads TGTGCCAGCAGCCCCCTTAGGAACAATGAGCAGTTCTTC. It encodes CASSPLRNNEQFF.